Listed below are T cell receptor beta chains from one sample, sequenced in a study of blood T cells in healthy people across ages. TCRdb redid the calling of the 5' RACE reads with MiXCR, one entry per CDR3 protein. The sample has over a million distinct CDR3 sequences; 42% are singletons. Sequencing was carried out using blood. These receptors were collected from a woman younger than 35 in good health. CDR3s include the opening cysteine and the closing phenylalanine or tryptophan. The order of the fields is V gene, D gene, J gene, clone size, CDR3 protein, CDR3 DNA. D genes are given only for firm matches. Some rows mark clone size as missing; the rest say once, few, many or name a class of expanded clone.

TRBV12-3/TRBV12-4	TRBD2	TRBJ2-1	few	CASSPQAGAYNEQFF	TGTGCCAGCAGTCCGCAAGCGGGGGCCTACAATGAGCAGTTCTTC
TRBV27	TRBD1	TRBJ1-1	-	CASTKQGSTEAFF	TGTGCCAGCACAAAACAGGGGAGCACTGAAGCTTTCTTT
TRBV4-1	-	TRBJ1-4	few	CASSHLDRGNEKLFF	TGCGCCAGCAGCCATCTGGACAGAGGGAATGAAAAACTGTTTTTT
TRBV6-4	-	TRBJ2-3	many	CASSDADTQYF	TGTGCCAGCAGTGATGCAGATACGCAGTATTTT
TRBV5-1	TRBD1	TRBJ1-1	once	CASSLNRGPNTEAFF	TGCGCCAGCAGCTTAAACAGGGGTCCGAACACTGAAGCTTTCTTT
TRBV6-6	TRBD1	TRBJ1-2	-	CATKTWDSYGYTF	TGTGCCACCAAGACTTGGGACAGCTATGGCTACACCTTC
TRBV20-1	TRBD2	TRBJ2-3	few	CSARSSGRVDTQYF	TGCAGTGCGCGGTCTAGCGGGAGGGTAGATACGCAGTATTTT
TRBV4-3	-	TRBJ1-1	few	CASSQDTGSEAFF	TGCGCCAGCAGCCAAGATACGGGGTCTGAAGCTTTCTTT
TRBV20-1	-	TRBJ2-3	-	CSARSGSDTQYF	TGCAGTGCTAGATCCGGATCAGATACGCAGTATTTT
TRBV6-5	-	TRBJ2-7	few	CASSPPGSHEQYF	TGTGCCAGCAGTCCTCCAGGCTCCCATGAGCAGTACTTC
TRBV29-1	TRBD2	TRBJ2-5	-	CSVEVMGRDRQSGRAFYNEQYF	TGCAGCGTTGAAGTAATGGGCCGGGACAGGCAGAGCGGGAGGGCCTTCTACAATGAGCAGTACTTC
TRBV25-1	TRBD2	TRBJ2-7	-	CASAGGLVYNEQYF	TGTGCCAGCGCCGGGGGACTAGTATACAATGAGCAGTACTTC
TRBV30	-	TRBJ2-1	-	CAWSLGISYNEQFF	TGTGCCTGGAGTTTGGGAATCTCCTACAATGAGCAGTTCTTC
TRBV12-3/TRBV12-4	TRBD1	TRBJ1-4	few	CASTLRRGPENEKLFF	TGTGCCAGCACTTTGAGAAGGGGGCCGGAGAATGAAAAACTGTTTTTT